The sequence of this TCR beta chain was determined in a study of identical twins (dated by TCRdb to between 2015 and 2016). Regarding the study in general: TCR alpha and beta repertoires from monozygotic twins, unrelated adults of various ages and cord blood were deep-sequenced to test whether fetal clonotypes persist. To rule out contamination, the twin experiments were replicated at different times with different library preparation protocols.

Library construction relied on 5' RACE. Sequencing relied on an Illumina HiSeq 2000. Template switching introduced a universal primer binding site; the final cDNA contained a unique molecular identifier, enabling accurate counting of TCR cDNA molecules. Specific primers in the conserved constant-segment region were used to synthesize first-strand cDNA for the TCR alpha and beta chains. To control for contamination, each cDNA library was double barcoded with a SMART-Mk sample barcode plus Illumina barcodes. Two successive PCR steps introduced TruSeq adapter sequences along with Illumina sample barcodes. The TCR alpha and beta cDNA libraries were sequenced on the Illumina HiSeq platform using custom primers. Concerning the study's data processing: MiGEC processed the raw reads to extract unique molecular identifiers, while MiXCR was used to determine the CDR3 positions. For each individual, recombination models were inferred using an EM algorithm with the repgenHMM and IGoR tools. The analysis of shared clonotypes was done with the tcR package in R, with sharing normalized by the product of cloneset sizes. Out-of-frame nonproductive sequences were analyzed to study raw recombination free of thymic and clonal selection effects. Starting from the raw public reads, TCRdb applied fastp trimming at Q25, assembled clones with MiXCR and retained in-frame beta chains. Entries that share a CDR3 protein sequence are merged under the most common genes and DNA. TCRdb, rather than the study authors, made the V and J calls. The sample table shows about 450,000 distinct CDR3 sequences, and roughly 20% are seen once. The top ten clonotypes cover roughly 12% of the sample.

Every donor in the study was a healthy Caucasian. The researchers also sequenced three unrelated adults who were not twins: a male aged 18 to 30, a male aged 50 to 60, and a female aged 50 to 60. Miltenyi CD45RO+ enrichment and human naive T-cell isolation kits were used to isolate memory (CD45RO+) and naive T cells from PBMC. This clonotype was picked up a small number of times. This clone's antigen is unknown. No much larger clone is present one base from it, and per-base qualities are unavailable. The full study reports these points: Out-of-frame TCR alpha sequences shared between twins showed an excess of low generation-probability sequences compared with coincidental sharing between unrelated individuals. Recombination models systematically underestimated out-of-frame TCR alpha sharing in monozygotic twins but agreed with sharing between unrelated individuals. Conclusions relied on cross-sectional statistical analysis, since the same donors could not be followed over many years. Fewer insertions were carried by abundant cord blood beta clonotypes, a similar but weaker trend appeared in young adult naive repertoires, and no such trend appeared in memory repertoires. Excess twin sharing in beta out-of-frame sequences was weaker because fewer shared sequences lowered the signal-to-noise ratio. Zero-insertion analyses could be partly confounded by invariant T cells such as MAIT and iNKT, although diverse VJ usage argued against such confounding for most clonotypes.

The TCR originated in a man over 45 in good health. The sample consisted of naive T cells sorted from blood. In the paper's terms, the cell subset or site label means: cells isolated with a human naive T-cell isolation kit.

The CDR3 region reads CASSLGLTSQETQYF. The DNA reads TGCGCCAGCAGCTTGGGACTGACTAGCCAAGAGACCCAGTACTTC. Rearrangement joined TRBV5-1 to TRBJ2-5; the D gene is perhaps TRBD2, on 6 matching bases. V is reduced by 0 bases and J by 1 base, leaving a spacing of 10 bases between them. The CDR3 measures 15 amino acids from cysteine to phenylalanine. Kept here is only the CDR3 DNA, which spans 45 bases and is read in frame from base 1. Sequences SGHRS (CDR1) and YFSETQ (CDR2) are obtained from the germline V gene.